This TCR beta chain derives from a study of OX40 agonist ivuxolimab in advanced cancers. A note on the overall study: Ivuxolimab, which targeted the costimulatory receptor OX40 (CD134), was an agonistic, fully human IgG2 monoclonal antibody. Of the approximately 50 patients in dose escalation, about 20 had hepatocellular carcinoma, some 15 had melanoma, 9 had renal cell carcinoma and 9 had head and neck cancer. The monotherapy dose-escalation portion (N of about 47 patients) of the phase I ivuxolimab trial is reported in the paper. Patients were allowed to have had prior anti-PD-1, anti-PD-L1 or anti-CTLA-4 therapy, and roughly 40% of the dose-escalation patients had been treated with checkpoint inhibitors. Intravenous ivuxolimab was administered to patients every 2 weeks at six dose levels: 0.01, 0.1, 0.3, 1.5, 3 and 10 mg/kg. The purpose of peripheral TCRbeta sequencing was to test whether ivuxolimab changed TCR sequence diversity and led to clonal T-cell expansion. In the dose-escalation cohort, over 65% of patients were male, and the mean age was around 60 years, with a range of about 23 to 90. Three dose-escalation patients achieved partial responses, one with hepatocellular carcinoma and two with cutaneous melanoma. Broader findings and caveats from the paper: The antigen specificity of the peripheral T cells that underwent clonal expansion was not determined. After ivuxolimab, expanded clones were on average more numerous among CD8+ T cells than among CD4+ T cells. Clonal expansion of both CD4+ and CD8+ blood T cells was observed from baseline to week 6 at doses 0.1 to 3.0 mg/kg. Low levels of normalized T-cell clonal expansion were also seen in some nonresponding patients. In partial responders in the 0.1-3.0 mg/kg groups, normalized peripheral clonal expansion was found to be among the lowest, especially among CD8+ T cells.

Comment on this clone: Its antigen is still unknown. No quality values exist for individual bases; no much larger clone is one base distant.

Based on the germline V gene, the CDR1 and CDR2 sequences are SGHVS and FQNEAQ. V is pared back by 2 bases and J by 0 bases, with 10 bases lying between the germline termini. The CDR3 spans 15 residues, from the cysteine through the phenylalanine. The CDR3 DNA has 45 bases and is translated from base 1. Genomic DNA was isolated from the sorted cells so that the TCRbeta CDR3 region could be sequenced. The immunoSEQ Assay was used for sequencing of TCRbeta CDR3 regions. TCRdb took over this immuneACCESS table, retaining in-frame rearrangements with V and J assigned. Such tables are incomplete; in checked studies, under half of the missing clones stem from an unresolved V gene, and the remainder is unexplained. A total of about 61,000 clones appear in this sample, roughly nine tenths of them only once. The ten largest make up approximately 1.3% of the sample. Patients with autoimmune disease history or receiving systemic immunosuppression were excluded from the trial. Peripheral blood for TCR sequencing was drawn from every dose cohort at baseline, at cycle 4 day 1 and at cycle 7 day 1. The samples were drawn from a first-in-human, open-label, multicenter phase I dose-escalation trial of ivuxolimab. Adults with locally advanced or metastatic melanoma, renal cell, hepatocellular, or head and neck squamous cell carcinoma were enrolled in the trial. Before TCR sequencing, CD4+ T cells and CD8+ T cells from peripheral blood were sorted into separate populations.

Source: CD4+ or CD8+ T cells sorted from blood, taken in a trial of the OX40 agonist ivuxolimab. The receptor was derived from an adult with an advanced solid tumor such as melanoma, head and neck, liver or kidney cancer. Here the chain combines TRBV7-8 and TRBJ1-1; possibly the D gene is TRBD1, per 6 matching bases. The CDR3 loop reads CASSLQGTVNTEAFF. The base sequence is TGTGCCAGCAGCTTACAGGGGACCGTGAACACTGAAGCTTTCTTT.